A single TCR beta chain is shown here with its context. This clonotype was seen at least ten times. Its target antigen remains unknown. No base quality information exists; no much larger clone differs at one position. Library creation used multiplex PCR. Data came from an Illumina HiSeq 4000. CDR3 regions were amplified by Arm-PCR with iRepertoire HTBI primers to construct TCR beta libraries. PCR products were gel purified before sequencing. The paper's data handling went like this. Across samples, 60 to 70 TRBV and around 15 TRBJ segments were identified and used for gene usage analysis of CDR3 amino acid clonotypes. Filtered high-quality paired reads were merged into contigs using COPE and FqMerger. BLAST was used to align contigs to IMGT TRBV, TRBD and TRBJ reference genes, and CDR3 was defined according to IMGT. Any clonotype with a frequency above 0.1% was counted as a highly expanded clone. Shannon entropy was used to measure repertoire diversity, and the Gini coefficient was used to measure V-J evenness. Public clonotypes were defined as clonotypes shared by more than one individual. The public sequencing data were trimmed at Q25 with fastp and processed into clonotypes with MiXCR by TCRdb, which kept only in-frame beta chains. Merged by CDR3 protein, the rows form single entries marked with the most common genes and DNA. None of the V and J calls come from the authors' own analysis; TCRdb made them. The sample data list approximately 230,000 distinct CDR3 sequences, and around 20% of these were observed just once. The top ten constitute around 21% of the sample.

This specimen belongs to a study of regulatory T cells in long-lasting Graves disease (dated by TCRdb to 2020 to 2023). For the study in its entirety: Antithyroid drugs had been taken for less than 3 months by newly diagnosed Graves' disease patients. Peripheral blood TCR sequencing and RNA sequencing compared persistent Graves' disease patients with newly diagnosed Graves' disease patients. The study was conducted in China and was registered as a clinical trial. A total of roughly 33 samples were covered by TCR sequencing, comprising approximately 13 persistent and around 20 newly diagnosed Graves' disease patients.

The time point label of this sample denotes: newly diagnosed GD, antithyroid drugs for less than 3 months. For both TCR sequencing and RNA sequencing, RNA was extracted from PBMCs using TRIzol. Graves' disease was diagnosed according to American Thyroid Association guidelines. Patients were recruited from an endocrinology department in Xi'an, China. From each patient, 7.5 to 9.5 milliliters of peripheral blood was collected into an EDTA anticoagulant tube. PBMCs were isolated by Ficoll Paque Plus density gradient separation without further T cell sorting. RNA quality was checked with an Agilent 2100 Bioanalyzer and agarose gel, and concentration with a NanoDrop 2000. Including cysteine and phenylalanine, the CDR3 has 15 amino acids. The DNA shown is the 45-base CDR3, in frame from base 1. Deletion took 2 bases off V and 1 base off J, with a span of 10 bases between the germline ends. CDR1 and CDR2, looked up from the germline V gene (reference sequence), are LNHDA and SQIVND.

Results the study describes overall, beyond this receptor: Lower TCR Shannon entropy and fewer highly expanded clones were observed in persistent Graves' disease patients than in newly diagnosed patients, which suggested clonal expansion. Persistent disease showed preferential use of TRBV28, TRBJ1-2 and TRBJ2-5, whereas newly diagnosed disease favored TRBV20-1 and TRBJ2-1. The study examined only peripheral blood because the primary lesion, thyroid tissue, could not be accessed. Only the TCR beta chain was sequenced and analyzed. Patients with persistent disease shared more public clonotypes (about 3,000) than newly diagnosed patients did (more than 900). The authors noted that the small sample size was a limitation that may lower accuracy.

This TCR derives from a female donor with Graves disease. The rearranged segments are TRBV19 and TRBJ2-3, with TRBD1 tentatively as D gene (5 bases match). The material was peripheral blood mononuclear cells (PBMCs), obtained at new diagnosis, from a patient treated with antithyroid drugs. The DNA sequence follows: TGTGCCAGTAGTATACCAGGGCTCGGCACAGATACGCAGTATTTT. Translated, this gives CASSIPGLGTDTQYF.